A selection of T cell receptor beta chains follows, all from one sample in a study of blood T cell repertoires in COVID-19. TCRdb keeps only in-frame clones here, not all; method: immunoSEQ multiplex PCR. The data contain about 160,000 clones, 82% of them seen just once; the ten biggest clones take up 7%. Specimen: peripheral blood. The receptors shown here come from a woman in her 40s with COVID-19, enrolled during active disease. Both conserved end residues are part of each CDR3. The order of the fields is D gene, J gene, V gene, clone size, CDR3 protein, CDR3 DNA. A D gene is named only where the DNA matches it firmly. Clone size is shown for a subset of rows, as once, few, many or a class of expanded clone.

>TRBD1|TRBJ2-1|TRBV9|-
CASSNIPGTGFVNEQFF
TGTGCCAGCAGCAATATTCCCGGGACAGGGTTTGTCAATGAGCAGTTCTTC
>TRBD2|TRBJ2-7|TRBV7-6|few
CASSQPSSGHPKQYF
TGTGCCAGCAGCCAACCATCTAGCGGGCACCCAAAGCAGTACTTC
>-|TRBJ1-1|TRBV10-2|-
CASSESWGAEAFF
TGCGCCAGCAGTGAGAGCTGGGGGGCTGAAGCTTTCTTT
>TRBD2|TRBJ2-3|TRBV2|-
CASQRTSVSTDTQYF
TGTGCCAGCCAGAGGACTAGCGTTAGCACAGATACGCAGTATTTT
>-|TRBJ2-4|TRBV3-1/TRBV3-2|few
CASSQDGAGTQYF
TGTGCCAGCAGCCAAGATGGGGCAGGCACTCAGTACTTC
>-|TRBJ1-2|TRBV10-2|few
CASIPGAGYGYTF
TGCGCCAGCATTCCAGGGGCGGGCTATGGCTACACCTTC
>-|TRBJ2-5|TRBV4-1|once
CASSQEGARQETQYF
TGCGCCAGCAGCCAAGAGGGGGCGCGACAGGAGACCCAGTACTTC
>TRBD2|TRBJ2-3|TRBV30|once
CAWRAGSTDTQYF
TGTGCCTGGAGAGCGGGGTCCACAGATACGCAGTATTTT
>TRBD1|TRBJ1-5|TRBV19|few
CASSDPGGEASNQPQHF
TGTGCCAGTAGTGATCCAGGGGGAGAAGCTAGCAATCAGCCCCAGCATTTT
>-|TRBJ2-3|TRBV14|-
CASSQRRGGTDTQYF
TGTGCCAGCAGCCAACGCAGGGGAGGCACAGATACGCAGTATTTT
>-|TRBJ2-7|TRBV20-1|-
CSAPTRDEQYF
TGCAGTGCTCCGACTAGGGACGAGCAGTACTTC
>TRBD1|TRBJ2-2|TRBV29-1|few
CSVRRQGTGELFF
TGCAGCGTAAGACGACAGGGAACCGGGGAGCTGTTTTTT
>TRBD1|TRBJ1-1|TRBV3-1/TRBV3-2|-
CASSPWGQGVEAFF
TGTGCCAGCAGCCCGTGGGGACAGGGGGTTGAAGCTTTCTTT
>-|TRBJ1-2|TRBV27|-
CASGKDGETHGYTF
TGTGCCAGCGGGAAGGACGGGGAGACCCATGGCTACACCTTC
>TRBD1|TRBJ1-2|TRBV7-2|-
CASSLAPGGSYGYTF
TGTGCCAGCAGCTTAGCGCCAGGGGGCAGCTATGGCTACACCTTC
>-|TRBJ1-1|TRBV6-4|-
CASRQSDRSTEAFF
TGTGCCAGCAGGCAGTCGGATAGGAGCACTGAAGCTTTCTTT
>-|TRBJ2-1|TRBV4-1|many
CASSQDRMYRSHNNEQFF
TGCGCCAGCAGCCAAGATCGTATGTACAGGTCTCATAACAATGAGCAGTTCTTC
>TRBD1|TRBJ1-1|TRBV3-1/TRBV3-2|-
CASRRQGNTEAFF
TGTGCCAGCAGGCGACAGGGGAACACTGAAGCTTTCTTT
>-|TRBJ1-1|TRBV19|-
CASSIGVAEAFF
TGTGCCAGTAGTATAGGCGTCGCGGAAGCTTTCTTT
>TRBD1|TRBJ2-1|TRBV19|-
CASSSGTGGYNEQFF
TGTGCCAGTAGCTCCGGGACAGGGGGGTACAATGAGCAGTTCTTC
>TRBD2|TRBJ2-5|TRBV10-3|once
CAIRGGEETQYF
TGTGCCATACGGGGGGGAGAGGAGACCCAGTACTTC
>-|TRBJ2-3|TRBV29-1|-
CSVDSPGTQYF
TGCAGCGTTGATAGCCCCGGTACGCAGTATTTT
>-|TRBJ1-4|TRBV2|-
CASRILPNNEKLFF
TGTGCCAGCAGGATCCTCCCTAATAATGAAAAACTGTTTTTT
>TRBD2|TRBJ2-1|TRBV7-9|few
CASSRAGRSYNEQFF
TGTGCCAGCAGCCGAGCGGGGCGCTCCTACAATGAGCAGTTCTTC
>TRBD1|TRBJ1-2|TRBV3-1/TRBV3-2|-
CASSQSGGGYGYTF
TGTGCCAGCAGCCAGTCAGGGGGCGGCTATGGCTACACCTTC
>-|TRBJ1-3|TRBV6-1|-
CASSEGRSWGNTIYF
TGTGCCAGCAGTGAGGGCAGGTCTTGGGGAAACACCATATATTTT
>TRBD1|TRBJ2-7|TRBV20-1|-
CSASAGTGHHEQYF
TGCAGTGCTAGTGCTGGGACAGGGCACCACGAGCAGTACTTC
>TRBD1|TRBJ1-2|TRBV7-9|-
CASSALIPGQTYGYTF
TGTGCCAGCAGCGCCCTAATTCCGGGACAGACGTATGGCTACACCTTC
>TRBD2|TRBJ2-2|TRBV6-6|-
CASSLKGGSGSSSLGELFF
TGTGCCAGCAGTCTCAAAGGGGGTAGCGGGAGTTCCAGTCTCGGGGAGCTGTTTTTT
>TRBD1|TRBJ2-2|TRBV7-9|-
CASSPTGADSGELFF
TGTGCCAGCAGCCCAACAGGGGCAGACTCCGGGGAGCTGTTTTTT
>TRBD1|TRBJ2-1|TRBV19|-
CASSFRTGGVGGNEQFF
TGTGCCAGTAGTTTCAGGACAGGGGGAGTGGGGGGCAATGAGCAGTTCTTC
>-|TRBJ1-3|TRBV7-8|-
CASSRRTSWSTQDLIGNTIYF
TGTGCCAGCAGCCGCAGGACATCCTGGTCGACTCAGGATCTTATTGGAAACACCATATATTTT
>-|TRBJ1-6|TRBV30|few
CAWSQRGYSPLHF
TGTGCCTGGAGTCAGCGGGGCTATTCACCCCTCCACTTT
>-|TRBJ2-2|TRBV13|-
CASSSSRRGTGELFF
TGTGCCAGCAGCTCCTCCCGCCGAGGCACCGGGGAGCTGTTTTTT
>TRBD1|TRBJ1-6|TRBV7-9|-
CASSVTGDSPLHF
TGTGCCAGCAGCGTTACAGGGGATTCACCCCTCCACTTT
>-|TRBJ2-1|TRBV19|medium-sized
CASSIQGPYNEQFF
TGTGCCAGTAGTATACAGGGCCCCTACAATGAGCAGTTCTTC
>TRBD2|TRBJ2-4|TRBV23-1|-
CASSQGTSGVAKNIQYF
TGCGCCAGCAGTCAAGGGACTAGCGGGGTAGCCAAAAACATTCAGTACTTC
>-|TRBJ2-1|TRBV19|many
CASRESFGGYNEQFF
TGTGCCAGTAGGGAGTCCTTCGGAGGCTACAATGAGCAGTTCTTC
>-|TRBJ2-3|TRBV7-2|-
CASRFGLATDTQYF
TGTGCCAGCAGGTTCGGTTTAGCCACAGATACGCAGTATTTT
>-|TRBJ1-6|TRBV27|-
CASRPIGREDSPLHF
TGTGCCAGCAGGCCGATAGGCAGGGAGGATTCACCCCTCCACTTT
>-|TRBJ2-7|TRBV19|-
CASRSLSSYEQYF
TGTGCCAGTAGATCCCTGAGCTCCTACGAGCAGTACTTC
>TRBD1|TRBJ1-4|TRBV2|-
CASSERQGGEKLFF
TGTGCCAGCAGTGAAAGACAGGGGGGTGAAAAACTGTTTTTT
>TRBD1|TRBJ2-1|TRBV6-4|-
CASSRGDRGSEQFF
TGTGCCAGCAGTAGAGGGGACAGGGGAAGCGAGCAGTTCTTC
>-|TRBJ2-7|TRBV5-8|-
CASSPEGPSYEQYF
TGTGCCAGCAGTCCCGAGGGCCCATCCTACGAGCAGTACTTC
>TRBD1|TRBJ2-5|TRBV19|-
CASSRDRGETQYF
TGTGCCAGTAGCCGGGACAGGGGGGAGACCCAGTACTTC
>-|TRBJ2-1|TRBV7-6|-
CASSLVLGEQFF
TGTGCCAGCAGCTTAGTTTTAGGGGAACAGTTCTTC